The 6 T cell receptor beta chains below come from one sample, sequenced in a study of CD8 T cells in ankylosing spondylitis. MiXCR, run by TCRdb on the 5' RACE reads, gives a single entry per CDR3 protein. This repertoire shows about 140,000 distinct CDR3 sequences, around a third found once; its top ten account for about 5.5%. The material sequenced was synovial fluid, either unsorted or a sorted T cell fraction (not recorded which). The origin of the receptors is a male donor with ankylosing spondylitis.

The gene calls are TRBV5-1 and TRBJ1-1, with 7 nucleotides matching TRBD1. The length of the CDR3 is 15 residues. The germline gives CDR1 SGHRS, CDR2 YFSETQ. With V trimmed by 4 bases and J by 3 bases, 9 bases remained unmatched. The CDR3 here is CASSRQGVLDTEAFF. Here the CDR3 DNA reads TGCGCCAGCAGCCGACAGGGAGTTTTGGACACTGAAGCTTTCTTT.

This clonotype was counted a few times. V is TRBV7-9 and J is TRBJ1-2, with D unresolved. Trimming cost V 5 bases and J 1 base, with 5 bases left between them. CDR3 length: 12 amino acids. Germline V CDR1 and CDR2: SEHNR, FQNEAQ (reference sequence). In nucleotides, the CDR3 is TGTGCCAGCAGCGCCGATAACTATGGCTACACCTTC. Its translation is CASSADNYGYTF.

The chain is built from TRBV12-3 or TRBV12-4 and TRBJ1-3, with D uncertain. Between the trimmed V and J ends, which lost 4 bases and 9 bases, there was a span of 7 bases. The CDR3 has 11 amino acids. The CDR3, as DNA: TGTGCCAGCAGTTGGGAAACCACCATATATTTT. Residues: CASSWETTIYF.

This clonotype has just a few counts. This chain uses TRBV20-1 with TRBJ2-3; unclear D gene. V shed 3 bases and J shed 0 bases, with 4 bases lying between them. Germline V gene sequence: CDR1 DFQATT, CDR2 SNEGSKA (reference sequence). The CDR3 has 12 amino acids. CDR3 amino acids: CSASISTDTQYF. DNA for the CDR3: TGCAGTGCTAGCATAAGCACAGATACGCAGTATTTT.

The V call is TRBV19, the J call TRBJ2-2, with D perhaps TRBD1 or TRBD2 (6 bases each). V was shortened by 3 bases and J by 3 bases, with 17 bases between the two germline ends. The CDR3 loop spans 17 amino acids. In germline, CDR1 is LNHDA, CDR2 SQIVND (reference sequence). CDR3 nucleotide sequence: TGTGCCAGTAGTATGTCTCGGGGGACAAAGTACACCGGGGAGCTGTTTTTT. Translated: CASSMSRGTKYTGELFF.

The genes are TRBV6-2 or TRBV6-3 and TRBJ2-1, with 14 bases identical to TRBD2. Losses at the gene ends were 10 bases for V and 10 bases for J; bases not matched to a gene: 9. The length of the CDR3 is 14 residues. Germline loops: CDR1 MNHEY, CDR2 SVGEGT. CDR3 in DNA: TGTGCCATCCCTGGACTAGCGGGAGGAGGAGAGCAGTTCTTC. It yields the protein CAIPGLAGGGEQFF.